This T cell receptor beta chain is drawn from a study of CD8 T cells in ankylosing spondylitis. Per the germline V gene, CDR1 is LGHNA and CDR2 is YSLEER. V was cut by 2 bases and J by 7 bases, with 14 bases left in between. The length of the CDR3 is 15 residues. With molecular barcodes, quantitative 5'-RACE was used to make the TCR beta libraries. TCRdb redid the calling of the 5' RACE reads with MiXCR, one entry per CDR3 protein. The sample has hundreds of thousands of distinct CDR3 sequences, approximately 10% seen once. The study's findings and limits: Enrichment of disease-linked clones was reportedly significant in matched ankylosing spondylitis synovial fluid. Typical of ankylosing spondylitis blood, it appeared, was a TCR beta motif of fewer than 10 highly homologous variants. A subset of motif variants has previously been described in the synovial fluid and blood of reactive arthritis.

The sample holds many counts of this clonotype. Its antigen is as yet unknown. The chain has TRBV4-3 and TRBJ1-4, with D perhaps TRBD1 (5 bases). Sequencing used blood, either unsorted or a sorted T cell fraction (not recorded which). The source of this sequence is a male donor with ankylosing spondylitis. The CDR3 region has the DNA TGCGCCAGCAGCCAACAGGGAGGTGGTGGTGAAAAACTGTTTTTT. Its translation is CASSQQGGGGEKLFF.